These 13 T cell receptor beta chains were all obtained from the same sample, sequenced in a study of blood T cells in healthy people across ages. A second 7 to 11 cycle PCR used barcoded and J-beta primers. TCRdb independently ran MiXCR on the 5' RACE reads; one entry per CDR3 protein. The sample holds over 1,500,000 distinct CDR3 sequences, approximately 40% seen once. Sequenced material: blood. The receptors come from a human donor in good health.

This chain uses TRBV29-1 with TRBJ2-4, with 9 bases fitting TRBD1. The J call may be faulty, since TRBJ2-7 better matches the DNA end. The CDR3 is made up of 14 amino acids. Germline V CDR1 and CDR2: SQVTM, ANQGSEA. Here the CDR3 reads CSVVGTGIPYEQYF. The CDR3 DNA reads TGCAGCGTTGTAGGGACAGGGATACCCTACGAGCAGTACTTC.

The chain links TRBV20-1 to TRBJ1-1; a possible D gene is TRBD1 (5 bases). The CDR3 covers 13 residues. Germline V gene lookup returns CDR1 DFQATT and CDR2 SNEGSKA (reference sequence). V was shortened by 6 bases and J by 0 bases, with 11 bases between the two germline ends. As DNA, the CDR3 is TGCAGTGCCCGGATGACAGTGAACACTGAAGCTTTCTTT. The encoded protein is CSARMTVNTEAFF.

This chain connects TRBV9 to TRBJ2-5; no firm D call. The end of the DNA fits TRBJ2-7 better, so the J call may be wrong. This CDR3 region has 15 residues. The germline V gene has CDR1 SGDLS and CDR2 YYNGEE. This chain's CDR3 is CASSVDAEMLGEQYF. Written as DNA, the CDR3 is TGTGCCAGCAGCGTAGATGCGGAGATGTTGGGCGAGCAGTACTTC.

The table lists this clonotype with a few counts. The chain has TRBV29-1 and TRBJ2-7; D is uncertain. CDR3 length equals 12 residues. Trimming left V 6 bases short and J 0 bases short, with 9 bases between. Germline lookup yields CDR1 SQVTM and CDR2 ANQGSEA. The CDR3 DNA sequence: TGCAGCGTCGACCGAACCTCCTACGAGCAGTACTTC. Translating it yields CSVDRTSYEQYF.

The rearrangement uses TRBV11-3 and TRBJ1-4, with 9 bases aligning to TRBD1. The CDR3 loop spans 15 amino acids. The ends lost 0 bases at V and 5 bases at J; junction bases unmatched: 1. Germline V gives CDR1 SGHNT, CDR2 YENEEA. CDR3 sequence: CASSLDGQGNEKLFF. As DNA, the CDR3 is TGTGCCAGCAGCTTAGATGGACAGGGGAATGAAAAACTGTTTTTT.

This chain uses TRBV20-1 with TRBJ2-5, with D maybe TRBD2 (6 bases). Trimming pared 6 bases from V and 0 bases from J, leaving 11 bases between. The CDR3 is 13 residues long. From germline, CDR1 is DFQATT and CDR2 SNEGSKA (reference sequence). CDR3 loop: CSAAGRHQETQYF. The CDR3 bases are TGCAGTGCCGCCGGGAGACACCAAGAGACCCAGTACTTC.

This chain joins TRBV12-3 or TRBV12-4 and TRBJ1-5; D is perhaps TRBD1 (5 bases). There are 14 residues in the CDR3. V was shortened by 1 base and J by 6 bases, with 10 bases between the two germline ends. The CDR3 is CASSLGGISQPQHF. The CDR3 coding sequence is TGTGCCAGCAGTTTAGGGGGGATTAGTCAGCCCCAGCATTTT.

This clonotype was picked up one time. The rearrangement joins TRBV28 to TRBJ2-2; D is possibly TRBD2 (6 bases). V was cut by 7 bases and J by 6 bases, with 21 bases left in between. From germline, CDR1 is MDHEN and CDR2 SYDVKM. The length of the CDR3 is 16 residues. In nucleotides, the CDR3 is TGTGCCAGCACTACCCAGGAGGGACGGCTTGCCGGGGAGCTGTTTTTT. Its protein is CASTTQEGRLAGELFF.

The rearrangement joins TRBV6-5 to TRBJ2-4, with D possibly matching TRBD1 (5 bases). V dropped 0 bases and J dropped 10 bases, with 10 bases sitting between them. The CDR3 runs 13 residues. The germline V gene has CDR1 MNHEY and CDR2 SVGAGI. CDR3 DNA: TGTGCCAGCAGTTACTCGCAGGGATGGATTCAGTACTTC. This gives the protein CASSYSQGWIQYF.

The chain links TRBV29-1 to TRBJ1-1, with a possible D match to TRBD1 (5 bases). Trimming pared 7 bases from V and 6 bases from J, leaving 15 bases between. CDR3 length: 12 residues. The germline CDR1 and CDR2 sequences are SQVTM and ANQGSEA. CDR3: CSGWNQGAEAFF. CDR3 nucleotides: TGCAGCGGGTGGAACCAGGGAGCTGAAGCTTTCTTT.

This clonotype showed up just a few times. The rearrangement links TRBV19 to TRBJ2-1; 10 nucleotides align to TRBD2. V trimming: 5 bases; J trimming: 6 bases; junction bases outside the gene matches: 7. CDR1 LNHDA and CDR2 SQIVND come from the germline V gene (reference sequence). The CDR3 is 15 residues long. CDR3 nucleotide sequence: TGTGCCAGTAGTCCAATAGCGGGGGGCGGCAATGAGCAGTTCTTC. It yields the protein CASSPIAGGGNEQFF.

The chain employs TRBV4-1 and TRBJ2-5; D is possibly TRBD2 (6 bases). Per the germline V gene, CDR1 is MGHRA and CDR2 is YSYEKL. V dropped 2 bases and J dropped 3 bases, with 16 bases sitting between them. The CDR3 is made up of 16 amino acids. DNA for the CDR3: TGCGCCAGCAGCCAATTTGCGGCAGGGACTGAAGAGACCCAGTACTTC. It specifies CASSQFAAGTEETQYF.

This clonotype was recorded once. This rearrangement joins TRBV12-3 or TRBV12-4 to TRBJ2-1; 7 positions match TRBD1. The CDR3 runs 20 residues. V shed 3 bases, J shed 1 base, and the junction held 18 bases outside the gene matches. CDR3 loop: CASSFRIGDRPSYSYNEQFF. The CDR3 coding sequence is TGTGCCAGCAGTTTTCGTATTGGGGACAGACCCTCATATTCCTACAATGAGCAGTTCTTC.